This TCR beta chain appears in the sequencing data of a study of pediatric ulcerative colitis. Whole-study context: Ulcerative colitis patients had pancolitis or left-sided colitis, with confirming histology.

The germline V gene encodes CDR1 SGDLS and CDR2 YYNGEE. The V gene lost 0 bases and the J gene lost 3 bases, with 10 bases spanning the gap. This CDR3 has 14 residues. One to two pinch biopsies were taken from the rectum during colonoscopy. The method was immunoSEQ multiplex PCR; TCRdb's version includes in-frame clones alone and lacks a portion of them. This table holds about 35,000 clones, about 81% found once. What was sequenced was gut tissue. The TCR was taken from a boy aged 5-17 years with mild ulcerative colitis. The chain links TRBV9 to TRBJ2-7; no firm D call. CDR3 bases: TGTGCCAGCAGCGTAGGCCCCCAGGACTACGAGCAGTACTTC. It translates to CASSVGPQDYEQYF.